This T cell receptor (beta chain) comes out of a study of T cells in Graves' hyperthyroidism and ophthalmopathy (dated by TCRdb to the late 2010s). With respect to the entire study: Peripheral blood was sampled at the time of initial diagnosis, prior to any treatment. For training and testing, the 110 or so patients in the discovery cohort were randomly divided in a 7:3 ratio. Prospective prediction of ophthalmopathy was tested in an independent validation cohort consisting of 18 hyperthyroidism patients and some 15 patients who later progressed to ophthalmopathy. The paper reports TCR Vbeta CDR3 sequencing of some 140 peripheral blood samples: over 40 ophthalmopathy, about 75 hyperthyroidism and approximately 17 progressor patients. To identify distinguishing TCR V-J signatures, a discovery cohort of some 99 patients was used, comprising 40 to 45 with Graves' ophthalmopathy and around 60 with stable Graves' hyperthyroidism. Following sampling, methimazole starting at 30 mg daily was given to hyperthyroidism patients, and high-dose intravenous methylprednisolone was given to ophthalmopathy patients. In over five Graves' hyperthyroidism patients, the study also compared T-cell repertoires from thyroid tissue with T-cell repertoires from blood.

Stable Graves' hyperthyroidism was defined as no progression to ophthalmopathy during 18 months of follow-up. The hyperthyroidism patients were between 18 and 65 years old and newly diagnosed, with a disease duration of less than 2 months. Exclusion was applied to patients with uncontrolled infections, other autoimmune diseases, pregnancy or lactation. Diagnoses were based on clinical symptoms, serum thyroxine and TRAb, thyroid ultrasound and orbital computed tomography. PBMCs were separated from 7.5 to 10 ml of fresh peripheral blood using Ficoll-Paque density gradient centrifugation. Trizol reagent was used to extract total RNA, and RNA quality was then checked on an Agilent 2100 Bioanalyzer. Study-wide findings and limitations: Sample size was not statistically predetermined, and blinding of investigators to group allocation was not performed. Ophthalmopathy was separated from stable hyperthyroidism by a 13 V-J signature model, with around 90% sensitivity and about 84% specificity obtained in cross-validation and 80%/75% obtained in testing. Most expanded thyroid clonotypes (frequency above 0.001) were also found in blood, which suggests that blood repertoires may mirror thyroid immune responses. During validation, the model predicted progression to ophthalmopathy a median of roughly 7.1 months ahead of onset, with more than 55% sensitivity and roughly 75% specificity.

Amplification of TCR beta CDR3 regions was carried out from RNA transcripts. The TCR CDR3 was subjected to a first round of RT-PCR using the HTBI primer set and the Qiagen OneStep RT-PCR kit. Libraries were constructed in a second round of multiplex PCR, after which size selection and purification were performed. Libraries were sequenced paired-end with 100 bp reads on an Illumina HiSeq2000. The authors' analysis ran thus. SOAPnuke was used to process the raw data, removing reads that contained adapters or uncalled bases, had a mean Phred below 15, or lacked an exact match to the constant primer or identifier. COPE v1.2.5 was used to merge high-quality paired reads, and clonotypes were defined as unique nucleotide sequences. Clonotypes were aligned to IMGT TRBV, TRBD and TRBJ reference segments using MiTCR v1.1. The analysis was restricted to V-J combinations with a frequency above 0.0001, which together covered 99.2% of the repertoires. The TCS score was defined as the ratio of F50 (clonal expansion) to E x V (chaos), calculated using BLOSUM62-based TCRdist between CDR3 peptides within each V-J. Welch's t-statistics and random forest reduced fewer than 600 V-J features to 13, which were used in a naive Bayes classifier (R e1071). The raw public data were reprocessed by TCRdb itself: fastp quality trimming at Q25, MiXCR clonotype calling, in-frame beta chains only. For every CDR3 protein sequence, its rows merge into one entry that carries the most common genes and DNA. These V and J calls are TCRdb output, not the study's own analysis. For this sample the table gives 470,000 or so distinct CDR3 sequences, of which 20% to 25% were detected only once. The top ten hold about 25% of the sample.

The V end loses 1 base and the J end loses 5 bases, and a stretch of 20 bases separates them. The CDR3 starts with the cysteine, ends with the phenylalanine, and has 18 residues. Only the CDR3 DNA stays, 54 bases, in frame from base 1. As encoded in the germline V gene (reference sequence), CDR1 is LNHNV while CDR2 is YYDKDF. On this clonotype: What this receptor recognizes is not known. No clone much larger than this one lies a single base away; base qualities are absent.

The chain employs TRBV15 and TRBJ2-2; the D gene could be TRBD1 or TRBD2, each one agreeing over 6 bases. This TCR derives from a young man with Graves' hyperthyroidism. Sequenced input: blood. The CDR3 is CATSRVGGGPIYTGELFF. In nucleotides, the sequence is TGTGCCACCAGCAGAGTGGGGGGCGGGCCTATCTATACCGGGGAGCTGTTTTTT.